This T cell receptor beta chain was profiled in a study of OX40 agonist ivuxolimab in advanced cancers. CDR3 length: 17 residues. CDR1 and CDR2 (germline): LNHNV, YYDKDF (reference sequence). The ends were cut back, 0 bases at V and 7 bases at J, with 18 bases in the middle. TCRdb's table, derived via immunoSEQ multiplex PCR, lists solely in-frame clones and lacks some. Of around 37,000 clones in the sample, 88% were seen once. The receptor's source is an adult with an advanced solid tumor such as melanoma, head and neck, liver or kidney cancer. J is TRBJ1-4 and V is TRBV15, with unresolved D. The material sequenced was CD4+ or CD8+ T cells sorted from blood, taken in a trial of the OX40 agonist ivuxolimab. CDR3 in DNA: TGTGCCACCAGCAGAGATCCCTCAATAGGGAGAGGTGAAAAACTGTTTTTT. This translates into CATSRDPSIGRGEKLFF.